Presented here are 12 T cell receptor beta chains from one specimen sequenced in a study of human T cells and chemical hapten exposure. Time point here: healthy volunteer bleed at 6 weeks. Unfractionated whole blood yielded the extracted total RNA. MiXCR was run by TCRdb on the RACE reads, yielding one entry per CDR3 protein. In the table there are about 77,000 distinct CDR3 sequences, about 8.6% of which are singletons. Sequencing used whole blood. These receptors were taken from a female donor in good health. Some clones in this sample may be carry-over from other donors' samples.

In this sample, this clonotype turned up a few times. The chain combines TRBV7-2 with TRBJ1-6, with D uncertain. The CDR3 totals 13 residues. In germline, CDR1 is SGHTA, CDR2 FQGNSA. Trimming cost V 2 bases and J 14 bases, with 13 bases left between them. The CDR3 DNA is TGTGCCAGCAGCTTAACGCCGGTATCGGCCCTCCACTTT. The encoded protein is CASSLTPVSALHF.

This chain joins TRBV7-3 and TRBJ1-2, with D maybe TRBD1 (5 bases). Looked up from germline, CDR1 is SGHTA and CDR2 is FQGTGA. Trimming removed 6 bases at V and 7 bases at J, with 15 bases between. The CDR3 is made up of 13 amino acids. CDR3 coding DNA: TGTGCCAGCAGTCCTGGCCGGGGCGGTGGCTACACCTTC. Translating gives CASSPGRGGGYTF.

Remarks on this clonotype: An end of the junction differs from the germline gene, which may be a read error. J is TRBJ2-3 and V is TRBV13; 10 bases align to TRBD2. Germline CDR1 is PRHDT and CDR2 is FYEKMQ (reference sequence). This CDR3 contains 17 residues. CDR3 in amino acids: CATSLELLAGGTDTQYF. As DNA, the CDR3 is TGTGCCACCAGCTTAGAGTTGCTAGCGGGAGGCACAGATACGCAGTATTTT.

This clonotype was counted ten times or more. The chain links TRBV7-2 to TRBJ2-5; no reliable D call. Germline V CDR1 and CDR2: SGHTA, FQGNSA. The CDR3 extends over 12 amino acids. The ends were cut back, 6 bases at V and 11 bases at J, with 16 bases in the middle. The CDR3 loop is CASSLDVPSQYF. The DNA of the CDR3 is TGTGCCAGCAGTTTGGACGTGCCGTCGCAGTACTTC.

A few counts support this clonotype. The V call is TRBV5-5, the J call TRBJ2-7; D remains ambiguous. Germline V gene data show CDR1 as SGHKS and CDR2 as YYEKEE (reference sequence). With 1 base removed from V and 6 bases from J, the gap between germline ends came to 14 bases. This CDR3 has 14 residues. The CDR3: CASSLSYGYAEQYF. The CDR3 bases are TGTGCCAGCAGCTTGAGCTATGGGTACGCCGAGCAGTACTTC.

The chain combines TRBV9 with TRBJ1-3; no clear D. From germline, CDR1 is SGDLS and CDR2 YYNGEE. The ends were cut back, 0 bases at V and 0 bases at J, with 7 bases in the middle. The CDR3 has 15 residues. CDR3 protein: CASSVDGISGNTIYF. In DNA, the CDR3 is TGTGCCAGCAGCGTAGATGGCATCTCTGGAAACACCATATATTTT.

In this sample, this clonotype turned up many times. This sequence joins TRBV27 and TRBJ1-1; no definite D call. The germline CDR1 and CDR2 sequences are MNHEY and SMNVEV (reference sequence). The CDR3 runs 13 residues. Deletions cut 4 bases from V and 0 bases from J, with 6 bases between. This CDR3 is CASSSTMNTEAFF. CDR3 DNA: TGTGCCAGCAGTTCGACAATGAACACTGAAGCTTTCTTT.

This clonotype was counted at least ten times. V is TRBV7-2 and J is TRBJ1-1; D remains unclear. Germline V CDR1 and CDR2: SGHTA, FQGNSA. There are 12 residues in the CDR3. Trimming left V 4 bases short and J 6 bases short, with 9 bases between. Here the CDR3 reads CASSSQRAEAFF. DNA of the CDR3: TGTGCCAGCAGCTCACAGCGAGCTGAAGCTTTCTTT.

Ten or more counts support this clonotype. The gene calls are TRBV5-1 and TRBJ2-5, with D perhaps TRBD2 (5 bases). Trimming shortened V by 3 bases and J by 7 bases, and 7 bases separated the two germline ends. The CDR3 runs to 11 residues. CDR1 SGHRS and CDR2 YFSETQ come from the germline V gene. CDR3 region: CASSSRGTQYF. CDR3 DNA: TGCGCCAGCAGCTCCCGGGGGACCCAGTACTTC.

In its sample, this clonotype was seen a few times. V is TRBV12-3 or TRBV12-4 and J is TRBJ2-4, with 7 bases identical to TRBD1. V trimming: 5 bases; J trimming: 0 bases; junction bases outside the gene matches: 4. This CDR3 is built from 15 residues. The CDR3 region has the DNA TGTGCCAGCAGTCCGGGACAGCTAGCCAAAAACATTCAGTACTTC. Translation gives CASSPGQLAKNIQYF.

This clonotype was seen ten or more times. This chain joins TRBV3-1 and TRBJ2-5; unclear D gene. The CDR3 totals 12 residues. Germline V gene sequence: CDR1 LGHDT, CDR2 YNNKEL (reference sequence). V lost 0 bases and J 5 bases, leaving 4 bases between the germline ends. The CDR3 DNA sequence: TGTGCCAGCAGCCAAGACCTCGAGACCCAGTACTTC. Translating it yields CASSQDLETQYF.

This clonotype was detected ten times or more. This chain uses TRBV4-1 with TRBJ1-1; D is perhaps TRBD1 (5 bases). This CDR3 has 13 residues. In germline, CDR1 is MGHRA, CDR2 YSYEKL. V lost 0 bases and J 5 bases, leaving 7 bases between the germline ends. The CDR3 coding sequence is TGCGCCAGCAGCCAAGAGTGGGGGACTGAAGCTTTCTTT. This codes for CASSQEWGTEAFF.